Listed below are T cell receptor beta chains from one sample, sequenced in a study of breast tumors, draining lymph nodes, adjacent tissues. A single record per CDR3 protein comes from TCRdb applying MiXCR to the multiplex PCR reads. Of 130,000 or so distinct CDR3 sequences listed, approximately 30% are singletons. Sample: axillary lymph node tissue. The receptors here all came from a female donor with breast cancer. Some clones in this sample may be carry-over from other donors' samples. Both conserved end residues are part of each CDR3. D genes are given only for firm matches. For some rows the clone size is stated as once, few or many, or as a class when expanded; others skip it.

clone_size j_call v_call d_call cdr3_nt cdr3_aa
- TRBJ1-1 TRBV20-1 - TGCAGTGCTAGAGTCGGGGGGCGTAATGAAGCTTTCTTT CSARVGGRNEAFF
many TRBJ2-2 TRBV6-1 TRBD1 TGTGCCAGCAGTGAAGGGACAGGGAACACCGGGGAGCTGTTTTTT CASSEGTGNTGELFF
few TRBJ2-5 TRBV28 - TGTGCCAGCAGCAGGGCCCAAGAGACCCAGTACTTC CASSRAQETQYF
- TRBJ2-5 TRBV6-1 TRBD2 TGTGCCATCAGGCCGGCGGGGGGGCCTGAGACCCAGTACTTC CAIRPAGGPETQYF
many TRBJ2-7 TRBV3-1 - TGTGCCAGCAGCCAAGACTCGGCGGGGCCTCCTTTCTCCGAGCAGTACTTC CASSQDSAGPPFSEQYF
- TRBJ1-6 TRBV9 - TGTGCCAGCAGCGTAGCTCCAGATAATTCACCCCTCCCCTTT CASSVAPDNSPLPF
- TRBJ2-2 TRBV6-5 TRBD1 TGTGCCAGCAGCCACCTGGGACAGGGGAACACCGGGGAGCCGTTTTTT CASSHLGQGNTGEPFF
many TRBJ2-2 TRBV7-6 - TGTGCCAGCAGCTTATGGCGGGGGCCCTCTGGCGGGGAGCTGTTTTTT CASSLWRGPSGGELFF
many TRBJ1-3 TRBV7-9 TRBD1 TGTGCCAGCAGCCGACAGGGGACCGGAAACACCATATATTTT CASSRQGTGNTIYF
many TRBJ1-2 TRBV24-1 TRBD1 TGTGCCACCAGTGATTCCGACGGGACAGGCGCTAACTATGGCTACACCTTC CATSDSDGTGANYGYTF
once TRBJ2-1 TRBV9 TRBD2 TGTGCCAGCAGCGTCTTCGGGACTAGCGGGGATGAGCAGTTCTTC CASSVFGTSGDEQFF
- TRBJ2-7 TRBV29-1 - TGCAGCAGTTTCGGGGCGGGCTACGAGCAGTACTTC CSSFGAGYEQYF
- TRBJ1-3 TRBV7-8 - TGTGCCGGCAGCGCGGGCAGGGCTGGAAACACCATATATTTT CAGSAGRAGNTIYF
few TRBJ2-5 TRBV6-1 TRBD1 TGTGCCAGCAGTGCCAACAGGGGGCGACGTCAAGAGACCCAGTACTTC CASSANRGRRQETQYF
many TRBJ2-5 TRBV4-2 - TGTGCCAGCAGCCAAGAGGGCACAGCGGGACAGCACCTTAGGACCCAGTACTTC CASSQEGTAGQHLRTQYF
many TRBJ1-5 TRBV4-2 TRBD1 TGTGCCAGCAGCCAAGACGGACAGGGCAATCAGCCCCAGCATTTT CASSQDGQGNQPQHF
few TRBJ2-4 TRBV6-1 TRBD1 TGTGCCAGCAGTGAAGCTACCGGGGACAGGGGAAACATTCAGTACTTC CASSEATGDRGNIQYF
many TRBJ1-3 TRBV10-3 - TGTGCCACCGCGTCAGGTGTCTCTGGAAACACCATATATTTT CATASGVSGNTIYF
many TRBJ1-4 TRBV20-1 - TGCAGTGCTAGAGATCAGGGGCTAGCTAATGAAAAACTGTTTTTT CSARDQGLANEKLFF
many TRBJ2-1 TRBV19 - TGTGCCAGTAGTCACTCGAGGGGTATCGGCTCCTACAATGAGCAGTTCTTC CASSHSRGIGSYNEQFF
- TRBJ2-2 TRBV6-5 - TGTGCCAGCAGTCACGGAACCGCGAGGTCCGGGGAGCTGTTTTTT CASSHGTARSGELFF
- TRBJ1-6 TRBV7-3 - TGTGCCAGCAGCTCGGGCATAGGTTCACCCCTCCACTTT CASSSGIGSPLHF
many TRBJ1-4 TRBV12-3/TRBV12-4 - TGTGCCAGCAGTGTGCAGGCCGAAAAACTGTTTTTT CASSVQAEKLFF
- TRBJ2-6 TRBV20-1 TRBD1 TGCAGTGCTAGCCCCTCGGGACAGGGGACGGCCAACGTCCTGACTTTC CSASPSGQGTANVLTF
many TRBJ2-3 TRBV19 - TGTGCCAGTAATCCCCCACCTCAGCAGTATTTT CASNPPPQQYF
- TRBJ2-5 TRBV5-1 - TGCGCCAGCAGCCCCAGCATGGAGGGGGACACCCAGTACTTC CASSPSMEGDTQYF
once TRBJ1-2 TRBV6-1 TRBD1 TGTGCCAGCAGCCAGAACAGGGGACAGGACTATGGCTACACCTTC CASSQNRGQDYGYTF
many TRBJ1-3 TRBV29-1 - TGCAGCATCCGAACCAGCTACTTCGGAAACACCATATATTTT CSIRTSYFGNTIYF
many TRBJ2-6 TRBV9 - TGTGCCAGCGGTCAGGGGACTGGGGCCAACGTCCTGACTTTC CASGQGTGANVLTF
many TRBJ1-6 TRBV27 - TGTGCCAGCAGTTTTTTGGGGGGGGCAAATTCACCCCTCCACTTT CASSFLGGANSPLHF
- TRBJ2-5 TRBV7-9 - TGTGCCAGCAGGAGGTCTGGGAGCGGGGAGACCCAGTACTTC CASRRSGSGETQYF
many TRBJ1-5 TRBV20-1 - TGCAGTGCTAGAGATCCTCAGGGTACCAATCAGCCCCAGCATTTT CSARDPQGTNQPQHF
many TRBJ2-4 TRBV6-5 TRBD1 TGTGCCAGGGGGTGTGGGGACAGGTCGGATTGCATTCAGTACTTC CARGCGDRSDCIQYF
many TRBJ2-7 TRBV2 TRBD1 TGTGCCAGCAGTCGACAGGGCCTCTACGAGCAGTACTTC CASSRQGLYEQYF
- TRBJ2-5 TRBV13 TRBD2 TGTGCCAGCAGCTTATCCGTCCCGGGGGGATCTCAAGAGACCCAGTACTTC CASSLSVPGGSQETQYF
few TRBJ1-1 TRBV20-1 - TGCAGTGCTAGTTATGACACTGAAGCTTTCTTT CSASYDTEAFF
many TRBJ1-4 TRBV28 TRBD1 TGTGCCAGCAGCTTCACCACGACAGGGCCTAATGAAAAACTGTTTTTT CASSFTTTGPNEKLFF
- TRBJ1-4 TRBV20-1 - TGCAGTGCTGGAGATAACGGCATGGATGATGAAAAACTGTTTTTT CSAGDNGMDDEKLFF
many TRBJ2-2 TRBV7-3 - TGTGCCAGCAGCCGAGTGGGGGGAACGAACACCGGGGAGCTGTTTTTT CASSRVGGTNTGELFF
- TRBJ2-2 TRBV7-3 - TGTGCCAGCAGCTTAGACGGTAGCGGAAAAACCGGGGAGCTGTTTTTT CASSLDGSGKTGELFF